Listed below are T cell receptor beta chains from one sample, sequenced in a study of T cells in Graves' hyperthyroidism and ophthalmopathy. TCRdb re-analysed the multiplex PCR reads in MiXCR, keeping a single row per CDR3 protein. The data show approximately 700,000 distinct CDR3 sequences, 15% to 20% seen once. The sample taken for sequencing was blood. The receptors derive from a man aged 18 to 29 with Graves' hyperthyroidism. Each CDR3 is given with its conserved first and last residue. A D gene is named only where the DNA matches it firmly. The size entry is marked missing in some rows and otherwise reads once, few, many or a size class.

d_gene	v_gene	j_gene	abundance	CDR3nt	CDR3aa
-	TRBV30	TRBJ2-7	many	TGTGCCTGGAGTACCGGGGGATCCTACGAGCAGTACTTC	CAWSTGGSYEQYF
-	TRBV2	TRBJ1-1	few	TGTGCCAGCAGGCCCGGACCTCACCGAGGTACTGAAGCTTTCTTT	CASRPGPHRGTEAFF
-	TRBV7-9	TRBJ2-2	-	TGTGCCAGCAGCTTAGGGTCACTTACCGGGGAGCTGTTTTTT	CASSLGSLTGELFF
TRBD2	TRBV29-1	TRBJ2-1	few	TGCAGCGTTCCGGGACTAGCGGGAAAGAGAATCTCCTACAATGAGCAGTTCTTC	CSVPGLAGKRISYNEQFF
TRBD1	TRBV20-1	TRBJ2-7	-	TGCAGTGCTAGAGGTCCGGGACAGGGTAATTACGAGCAGTACTTC	CSARGPGQGNYEQYF
TRBD2	TRBV20-1	TRBJ2-7	few	TGCAGTGCTAGTGCGTTCGGGACTAGCGGGAGGGCCAGGAACGAGCAGTACTTC	CSASAFGTSGRARNEQYF
TRBD2	TRBV29-1	TRBJ2-1	-	TGCAGCGTTGAAGGTCGGGAGGGCTCCAATGAGCAGTTCTTC	CSVEGREGSNEQFF
-	TRBV6-4	TRBJ2-7	many	TGTGCCAGCAGTGAGTCACAAGACTACGAGCAGTACTTC	CASSESQDYEQYF
-	TRBV4-3	TRBJ2-5	few	TGCGCCAGCAGCCAAGTGTACCTTGAGACCCAGTACTTC	CASSQVYLETQYF
TRBD1	TRBV5-1	TRBJ2-3	-	TGCGCCAGCAATTCCGGGACAGGGCTTTTAGATACGCAGTATTTT	CASNSGTGLLDTQYF
-	TRBV9	TRBJ1-2	-	TGTGCCAGCAGCATCTCCCGGGACACCAGCTATGGCTACACCTTC	CASSISRDTSYGYTF
-	TRBV28	TRBJ2-7	many	TGTGCCAGCAGTTCCCCCTCTGAGAGGGACCCTTACGAGCAGTACTTC	CASSSPSERDPYEQYF
-	TRBV28	TRBJ2-1	-	TGTGCCAGCAGTTTTCCGGAGGGCAGCTACAATGAGCAGTTCTTC	CASSFPEGSYNEQFF
TRBD2	TRBV3-1	TRBJ2-7	-	TGTGCCAGCAGCCTGGGACTATCACTCGAGCAGTACTTC	CASSLGLSLEQYF
-	TRBV10-3	TRBJ1-5	once	TGTGCCATAGCTTACAGCTATAATCAGCCCCAGCATTTT	CAIAYSYNQPQHF
TRBD1	TRBV6-1	TRBJ1-3	few	TGTGCCAGCAGGCCTGGGACAGGGACTGGAAACACCATATATTTT	CASRPGTGTGNTIYF
-	TRBV29-1	TRBJ1-2	-	TGCAGCGTTGGGGACACTGATGGCTACACCTTC	CSVGDTDGYTF
-	TRBV4-2	TRBJ1-1	few	TGTGCCAGCAGCCAAGATATGTTCCAGTCTGAAGCTTTCTTT	CASSQDMFQSEAFF
TRBD1	TRBV10-3	TRBJ2-5	few	TGTGCCATCAGTGGGACAGGGTCCCAAGAGACCCAGTACTTC	CAISGTGSQETQYF
TRBD2	TRBV2	TRBJ2-7	many	TGTGCCAGCACCGGACTAGGCGAGCAGTACTTC	CASTGLGEQYF
-	TRBV27	TRBJ1-6	-	TGTGCCAGCACCCTAAGGGTACAGGGTGGTTCACCCCTCCACTTT	CASTLRVQGGSPLHF
-	TRBV5-6	TRBJ1-4	-	TGTGCCAGCAGCTTGGCGAGGACCGCTGAAAAACTGTTTTTT	CASSLARTAEKLFF
-	TRBV28	TRBJ1-5	many	TGTGCCAGCAGTTCCCCCGGCGGACCTGAGACAGCCCAGCATTTT	CASSSPGGPETAQHF
-	TRBV30	TRBJ1-1	-	TGTGCCTGGAGTGCCCCCCTTCGGGGGCGAACTGAAGCTTTCTTT	CAWSAPLRGRTEAFF
TRBD2	TRBV7-8	TRBJ2-3	many	TGTGCCAGCAGTACACAAAGATCTAGCGGGACGGCAGATACGCAGTATTTT	CASSTQRSSGTADTQYF
-	TRBV28	TRBJ2-7	many	TGTGCCAGCAGTTTCCGGGAGTCCGACGAGCAGTACTTC	CASSFRESDEQYF
TRBD1	TRBV12-3/TRBV12-4	TRBJ2-7	-	TGTGCCAGCAGCCTCGGACAGGGGGTAGGTTACGAGCAGTACTTC	CASSLGQGVGYEQYF
-	TRBV7-9	TRBJ2-7	many	TGTGCCAGCAGCCCCTGGGACGGAAAGAGGGACGAGCAGTACTTC	CASSPWDGKRDEQYF
-	TRBV2	TRBJ2-3	many	TGTGCCAGCGGGTTCGACAGCACAGATACGCAGTATTTT	CASGFDSTDTQYF
-	TRBV7-3	TRBJ1-3	-	TGTGCCAGCAGCTTAGAACAGGCCAGAAACACCATATATTTT	CASSLEQARNTIYF
-	TRBV7-3	TRBJ2-1	-	TGTGCCAGCAGCTTAATACAGGGCGCTGGGCATGAGCAGTTCTTC	CASSLIQGAGHEQFF
TRBD2	TRBV5-1	TRBJ2-1	-	TGCGCCAGCAGCTCCAGGCTAGCGGGGACCTACAATGAGCAGCTCTTC	CASSSRLAGTYNEQLF
-	TRBV30	TRBJ2-2	-	TGTGCCCGGAGTGTGGGGCCCCGGGAGCTGTTTTTT	CARSVGPRELFF
TRBD2	TRBV6-5	TRBJ2-5	many	TGTGCCAGCAGTTACTCGACTAGCGGGATAGAGTACTTC	CASSYSTSGIEYF
-	TRBV4-2	TRBJ1-4	many	TGTGCCAGCAGCCAAGATCAGCCCGGGACCGCCACAACTAATGAAAAACTGTTTTTT	CASSQDQPGTATTNEKLFF
-	TRBV3-1	TRBJ2-7	-	TGTGCCAGCAGCTCTCGGGACATTGCCTACGAGCAGTACTTC	CASSSRDIAYEQYF
-	TRBV7-9	TRBJ2-2	many	TGTGCCAGCAGCTTCCCAGGGAACACCGGGGAGCTGTTTTTT	CASSFPGNTGELFF
-	TRBV30	TRBJ2-1	many	TGTGCCTGGATGGGTGGTGAGCAGTTCTTC	CAWMGGEQFF
-	TRBV20-1	TRBJ2-7	many	TGCAGTGCTAGAATGGGCTGGCAGCAGTACTTC	CSARMGWQQYF
-	TRBV11-2	TRBJ2-3	many	TGTGCCAGCAGCTTCTTTCAGATTAGCACAGATACGCAGTATTTT	CASSFFQISTDTQYF
-	TRBV7-2	TRBJ2-7	few	TGTGCCAGCAGCTCCAGCGGAGGGGTTTCCTACGAGCAGTACTTC	CASSSSGGVSYEQYF
-	TRBV20-1	TRBJ2-3	few	TGCAGTGCCCCACCTCGAGTAGATACGCAGTATTTT	CSAPPRVDTQYF
TRBD2	TRBV12-3/TRBV12-4	TRBJ2-1	many	TGTGCCAGCAGTCCACTAGCGGGAGGTGACTACAATGAGCAGTTCTTC	CASSPLAGGDYNEQFF
TRBD2	TRBV11-3	TRBJ2-1	-	TGTGCCAGCAGCTTCGGGACTAGCGGGGCGCCTCGGGAGCAGTTCTTC	CASSFGTSGAPREQFF
-	TRBV10-3	TRBJ2-5	many	TGTGCCATCAGTGAGGAGGGTTGGCAAGAGACCCAGTACTTC	CAISEEGWQETQYF
-	TRBV15	TRBJ1-1	few	TGTGCCACCAGCAGAGTAGCAGGGGTCACTGAAGCTTTCTTT	CATSRVAGVTEAFF
TRBD1	TRBV4-1	TRBJ2-7	few	TGCGCCAGCAGCCCAGAAACCGGGACAGGGGTCTACGAGCAGTACTTC	CASSPETGTGVYEQYF
-	TRBV28	TRBJ2-5	-	TGTGCCAGCAGCTCCGTAAGGGACACCCAAGAGACCCAGTACTTC	CASSSVRDTQETQYF
-	TRBV27	TRBJ2-7	few	TGTGCCAGCAGCCGCGCAGGGGCTAACTACGAGCAGTACTTC	CASSRAGANYEQYF
-	TRBV18	TRBJ1-5	once	TGTGCCAGCTCACCACCAGGGGGATTTGGCCAGTCCCAGCATTTT	CASSPPGGFGQSQHF
TRBD1	TRBV20-1	TRBJ2-5	few	TGCAGTGCTAGAAGGGGGCTTCGGGAGACCCAGTACTTC	CSARRGLRETQYF